This is a list of T cell receptor beta chains from one sample in a study of response to subunit inactivated influenza vaccine. TCRdb reprocessed the RT-PCR reads via MiXCR and lists one record per CDR3 protein. The data contain around 570,000 distinct CDR3 sequences, around 8% of them singletons. The specimen was PBMCs from blood, collected roughly 24 months after vaccination. The origin of the receptors is a man aged 45 to 70 who received an inactivated influenza vaccine. Each CDR3 is given with its conserved first and last residue. D genes are given only for firm matches. Some rows mark clone size as missing; the rest say once, few, many or name a class of expanded clone.

abundance | j_gene | v_gene | d_gene | CDR3nt | CDR3aa
many | TRBJ1-1 | TRBV29-1 | . | TGCAGCGTCGGGCGACCGGGCACTGAAGCTTTCTTT | CSVGRPGTEAFF
. | TRBJ2-1 | TRBV7-9 | . | TGTGCCAGCGGCACCCCGGGCCCCTACAATGAGCAGTTCTTC | CASGTPGPYNEQFF
. | TRBJ2-7 | TRBV2 | . | TGTGCCAGCAGTGATGTCCCCTCGGAATGGGAGCAGTACTTC | CASSDVPSEWEQYF
few | TRBJ2-3 | TRBV7-6 | TRBD1 | TGTGCCAGCAGCTCGACAGGGATGATCACAGATACGCAGTATTTT | CASSSTGMITDTQYF
few | TRBJ1-4 | TRBV28 | . | TGTGCCAGCAGACTCCTGCCGGACAGTGGCGAAAAACTGTTTTTT | CASRLLPDSGEKLFF
. | TRBJ2-7 | TRBV10-2 | . | TGCGCCAGCAGTGAGGGCGCGCCTAGCTCCTACGAGCAGTACTTC | CASSEGAPSSYEQYF
few | TRBJ2-5 | TRBV6-2/TRBV6-3 | TRBD2 | TGTGCCAGCAGGGGGGTAGCGGGAGGAGAGACCCAGTACTTC | CASRGVAGGETQYF
many | TRBJ2-5 | TRBV2 | TRBD2 | TGTGCCAGCGGCGGGGGAGTAGAGACCCAGTACTTC | CASGGGVETQYF
many | TRBJ2-3 | TRBV20-1 | TRBD2 | TGCAGTGCTAGCGGCCTAGCGGGAGGCGGGGATACGCAGTATTTT | CSASGLAGGGDTQYF
many | TRBJ2-3 | TRBV5-1 | TRBD2 | TGCGCCAGCAGCTTGGCCGGAAGAAGCGGGGGCTATTTT | CASSLAGRSGGYF
. | TRBJ1-4 | TRBV7-9 | . | TGTGCCAGCAGCTTAGACCGGGCCCCAAAAAATGAAAAACTGTTTTTT | CASSLDRAPKNEKLFF
. | TRBJ2-1 | TRBV4-3 | . | TGCGCCAGCAGCCGCACAGGCACCTACAATGAGCAGTTCTTC | CASSRTGTYNEQFF
. | TRBJ2-5 | TRBV12-3/TRBV12-4 | . | TGTGCCAGCAGTTTACTTCAGGGGAAGACCCAGTACTTC | CASSLLQGKTQYF
. | TRBJ2-6 | TRBV28 | TRBD1 | TGTGCCAGCAGTTCTTGGACAGGGGCTGGGGCCAACGTCCTGACTTTC | CASSSWTGAGANVLTF
. | TRBJ2-1 | TRBV10-3 | TRBD2 | TGTGCCATCAGTGAACTAGCGGGAGGTTACAATGAGCAGTTCTTC | CAISELAGGYNEQFF
many | TRBJ1-1 | TRBV6-5 | . | TGTGCCAGCAGTTACTCGACTCTGGGGAACACTGAAGCTTTCTTT | CASSYSTLGNTEAFF
many | TRBJ2-5 | TRBV28 | . | TGTGCCAGCAGCACTATGAACCAAGAGACCCAGTACTTC | CASSTMNQETQYF
many | TRBJ2-2 | TRBV5-1 | . | TGCGCCAGCACCGGCGCCGGGGAGCTGTTTTTT | CASTGAGELFF
few | TRBJ2-2 | TRBV7-8 | . | TGTGCCAGCAGCCCCAGTGGGCTACGCACCGGGGAGCTGTTTTTT | CASSPSGLRTGELFF
. | TRBJ2-1 | TRBV18 | TRBD1 | TGTGCCAGCTCACCCTCATTAAACCCGACAGGGCGGAATGAGCAGTTCTTC | CASSPSLNPTGRNEQFF
many | TRBJ2-7 | TRBV7-2 | . | TGTGCCAGCAGCTTACGGCAGGGGGGCTACGAGCAGTACTTC | CASSLRQGGYEQYF
few | TRBJ1-2 | TRBV3-1 | . | TGTGCCAGCAGCCTCAGGGTAAGGAGCTATGGCTACACCTTC | CASSLRVRSYGYTF
. | TRBJ2-7 | TRBV29-1 | . | TGCAGCGTTGGTAGGAGCCCAGCTTTCGAGCAGTACTTC | CSVGRSPAFEQYF
many | TRBJ1-1 | TRBV7-6 | . | TGTGCCAGCAGCCCCCAAGGGGGAAGTACTGAAGCTTTCTTT | CASSPQGGSTEAFF
many | TRBJ2-7 | TRBV5-5 | . | TGTGCCAGCAGCTTGGCCTCTACGGCTTACTCCTACGAGCAGTACTTC | CASSLASTAYSYEQYF
. | TRBJ2-3 | TRBV20-1 | . | TGCAGTGCTAGAGATAGTGCCCCTAGCCGTATAGATACGCAGTATTTT | CSARDSAPSRIDTQYF
few | TRBJ2-2 | TRBV12-3/TRBV12-4 | TRBD2 | TGTGCCAGCAGTTTAGCGCGATCTGCGGGAGGCTACACCGGGGAGCTGTTTTTT | CASSLARSAGGYTGELFF
many | TRBJ2-7 | TRBV4-2 | . | TGTGCCAGCAGCCCACGGCGGGGTGACGAGCAGTACTTC | CASSPRRGDEQYF
few | TRBJ2-2 | TRBV6-5 | . | TGTGCCAGCAGTTACTCGCTACTCACCGGGGAGCTGTTTTTT | CASSYSLLTGELFF
. | TRBJ2-7 | TRBV4-3 | . | TGCGCCAGCAGCCAATTCCCTTATTTAATGGGCGAGCAGTACTTC | CASSQFPYLMGEQYF
many | TRBJ2-2 | TRBV20-1 | TRBD2 | TGCAGTGCTAGAGAGCCAAGCGGGGGGTCGAACACCGGGGAGCTGTTTTTT | CSAREPSGGSNTGELFF